Below are 21 T cell receptor beta chains sequenced from a single sample in a study of PD-1 blockade in classical Hodgkin lymphoma. Data came from immunoSEQ multiplex PCR; TCRdb stores just in-frame clones and leaves some out. In the table there are about 33,000 clones, around 74% of which are singletons. Time point defined: cycle 4 day 1 (C4D1), after five to seven weeks of nivolumab. All trial patients relapsed after autologous stem cell transplantation. The sample was peripheral blood mononuclear cells (PBMCs), taken before the fourth cycle of nivolumab. The source is a human donor with classical Hodgkin lymphoma.

V and J are TRBV7-9 and TRBJ1-1; D gene ambiguous. V lost 11 bases and J lost 3, with 4 bases in between. The germline gives CDR1 SEHNR, CDR2 FQNEAQ (reference sequence). The CDR3 runs 9 residues. The CDR3 nucleotides are TGTGCCGGGGACACTGAAGCTTTCTTT. It specifies CAGDTEAFF.

V and J are TRBV4-2 and TRBJ2-5, with a weak D call TRBD2 (5 bases). Germline CDR1 is LGHNA and CDR2 is YNFKEQ. The CDR3 covers 17 residues. Trimming took off 0 bases at V and 4 bases at J, with 18 bases between the two ends. CDR3 region: CASSQDGQRVPSETQYF. The CDR3 DNA reads as TGTGCCAGCAGCCAAGATGGTCAGAGGGTACCGTCAGAGACCCAGTACTTC.

The rearrangement joins TRBV4-2 to TRBJ1-5, with D tentatively TRBD1 (5 bases). This CDR3 comprises 18 residues. The germline V gene encodes CDR1 LGHNA and CDR2 YNFKEQ. The V end lost 4 bases, the J end lost 6 bases, and 25 bases lay between the germline ends. CDR3 loop: CASSPQDGGVAGGQPQHF. The CDR3 DNA sequence: TGTGCCAGCAGCCCGCAAGATGGGGGGGTAGCAGGTGGTCAGCCCCAGCATTTT.

The chain recombines TRBV4-1 with TRBJ1-1, with no clear D. The ends were cut back, 2 bases at V and 11 bases at J, with 15 bases in the middle. Germline V gene data show CDR1 as MGHRA and CDR2 as YSYEKL. The CDR3 covers 13 residues. This chain's CDR3 is CASSQPGRQEAFF. Here the CDR3 DNA reads TGCGCCAGCAGCCAACCCGGACGGCAGGAGGCTTTCTTT.

DNA for the CDR3: TGTGCCAGCAGGGCGGGAGGAGGGAATGAGCAGTTCTTC. Encoded protein: CASRAGGGNEQFF. The J gene is TRBJ2-1, the V gene TRBV9, with TRBD2 matching 8 bases. This CDR3 has 13 residues. CDR1 is SGDLS, CDR2 YYNGEE, per germline. Germline trimming cut 5 bases from V and 7 bases from J; bases unmatched to any gene: 5.

The genes are TRBV15 and TRBJ2-7; TRBD1 matches at 11 bases. Germline V gives CDR1 LNHNV, CDR2 YYDKDF (reference sequence). J lost 6 bases, V lost 0 bases, and 10 bases had no gene match. The CDR3 totals 17 residues. The CDR3 loop is CATSRDPYGTGGLEQYF. The CDR3 region has the DNA TGTGCCACCAGCAGAGATCCTTACGGGACAGGGGGTCTCGAGCAGTACTTC.

The genes are TRBV7-2 and TRBJ2-3; no firm D call. This CDR3 region has 12 residues. Trimming stripped 6 bases from V and 6 bases from J, with 10 bases between. Germline lookup yields CDR1 SGHTA and CDR2 FQGNSA. The CDR3 nucleotides read TGTGCCAGCAGTATTGGACGGGATACGCAGTATTTT. Its translation: CASSIGRDTQYF.

The chain is built from TRBV19 and TRBJ1-4, with 7 positions matching TRBD1. CDR3 length: 14 amino acids. Germline CDR1 LNHDA, CDR2 SQIVND (reference sequence). J was trimmed by 0 bases and V by 6 bases; bases with no gene match: 1. The CDR3 nucleotides read TGTGCCAGTAGAGGGACAGCAACTAATGAAAAACTGTTTTTT. Its translation: CASRGTATNEKLFF.

This clone was detected only a few times. The chain uses TRBV4-1 and TRBJ2-1; D is tentatively TRBD1 or TRBD2 (6 bases each). Germline V gives CDR1 MGHRA, CDR2 YSYEKL. Trimming took off 0 bases at V and 0 bases at J, with 12 bases between the two ends. This CDR3 region has 17 residues. CDR3 nucleotide sequence: TGCGCCAGCAGCCAAGATCGGGGGCGGAGCTCCTACAATGAGCAGTTCTTC. Translating gives CASSQDRGRSSYNEQFF.

This clone was counted a few times. The chain combines TRBV4-3 with TRBJ2-7, with no clear D. Looked up from germline, CDR1 is LGHNA and CDR2 is YSLEER. The CDR3 sequence is 14 residues long. Trimming cost V 0 bases and J 2 bases, with 8 bases left between them. DNA for the CDR3: TGCGCCAGCAGCCAAGATAGACCGCCCTACGAGCAGTACTTC. It specifies CASSQDRPPYEQYF.

The chain recombines TRBV28 with TRBJ2-3; the D gene could be TRBD1 or TRBD2 (5 bases each). Germline V lookup: CDR1 MDHEN, CDR2 SYDVKM. The CDR3 spans 15 residues. V was shortened by 2 bases and J by 0 bases, with 9 bases between the two germline ends. CDR3 bases: TGTGCCAGCAGTTTACCGGGACCGAGCACAGATACGCAGTATTTT. Protein: CASSLPGPSTDTQYF.

The V and J genes are TRBV9 and TRBJ2-1; D is unclear. V lost 5 bases and J lost 9, with 9 bases in between. The CDR3 spans 11 residues. The germline V gene encodes CDR1 SGDLS and CDR2 YYNGEE. The CDR3: CASSNGVEQFF. The CDR3 bases are TGTGCCAGCAGTAATGGAGTTGAGCAGTTCTTC.

This chain joins TRBV9 and TRBJ2-7, with a weak D call TRBD2 (6 bases). V gave up 0 bases and J gave up 7 bases, with 14 bases separating them. The CDR3 is 14 residues long. Germline V gives CDR1 SGDLS, CDR2 YYNGEE. CDR3 sequence (DNA): TGTGCCAGCAGCGTAGCTAGCGACTACGATGAGCAGTACTTC. As protein: CASSVASDYDEQYF.

The rearrangement links TRBV19 to TRBJ2-3, with 7 bases matching TRBD2. Germline CDR1 reads LNHDA; CDR2 reads SQIVND (reference sequence). The CDR3 sequence is 16 residues long. J lost 1 base, V lost 6 bases, and 10 bases had no gene match. The CDR3 protein is CASRKSGARGTDTQYF. CDR3 in DNA: TGTGCCAGTAGAAAGAGCGGGGCCCGGGGCACAGATACGCAGTATTTT.

The genes are TRBV4-2 and TRBJ2-1, with D uncertain. The CDR3 loop spans 12 amino acids. V was pared by 0 bases and J by 7 bases, with 4 bases between. The germline V gene encodes CDR1 LGHNA and CDR2 YNFKEQ. CDR3 DNA: TGTGCCAGCAGCCAAGATTGGAATGAGCAGTTCTTC. Its translation is CASSQDWNEQFF.

This clone has just a few counts. V usage is TRBV28 and J usage is TRBJ1-2; no firm D call. Germline CDR1 MDHEN, CDR2 SYDVKM. This CDR3 comprises 13 residues. V was pared by 2 bases and J by 1 base, with 5 bases between. The DNA for the CDR3 is TGTGCCAGCAGTTTAGGCCTTAACTATGGCTACACCTTC. This sequence encodes CASSLGLNYGYTF.

The rearrangement uses TRBV20-1 and TRBJ1-5, with unresolved D. Trimming took off 3 bases at V and 5 bases at J, with 2 bases between the two ends. Per germline, CDR1 DFQATT and CDR2 SNEGSKA (reference sequence). This CDR3 is 10 amino acids long. CDR3 amino acids: CSASDQPQHF. In DNA form, the CDR3 reads TGCAGTGCTAGTGATCAGCCCCAGCATTTT.

This rearrangement joins TRBV2 to TRBJ1-5; D ambiguous. CDR3 length: 14 amino acids. CDR1 SNHLY and CDR2 FYNNEI come from the germline V gene. V gave up 3 bases and J gave up 2 bases, with 8 bases separating them. The CDR3 DNA reads as TGTGCCAGCAGTGATGACGGGGGCAATCAGCCCCAGCATTTT. The encoded protein is CASSDDGGNQPQHF. Full variable domain (missing parts from reference TRBV2 and TRBJ1-5): EPEVTQTPSHQVTQMGQEVILRCVPISNHLYFYWYRQILGQKVEFLVSFYNNEISEKSEIFDDQFSVERPDGSNFTLKIRSTKLEDSAMYFCASSDDGGNQPQHFGDGTRLSIL.

The rearrangement links TRBV28 to TRBJ1-3; D perhaps matches TRBD1 (5 bases). The CDR3 has 18 amino acids. V was shortened by 5 bases and J by 3 bases, with 23 bases between the two germline ends. From germline, CDR1 is MDHEN and CDR2 SYDVKM. CDR3 amino acids: CASSLLRTSWGDGNTIYF. The CDR3 DNA reads as TGTGCCAGCAGTCTTCTCAGGACATCATGGGGCGATGGAAACACCATATATTTT.

The chain carries TRBV7-3 and TRBJ2-3; TRBD1 aligns across 8 bases. The CDR3 contains 16 residues. V trimming: 4 bases; J trimming: 2 bases; junction bases outside the gene matches: 8. Germline CDR1 and CDR2: SGHTA and FQGTGA. The CDR3 loop is CASSSFPGQDTDTQYF. CDR3 sequence (DNA): TGTGCCAGCAGCTCATTTCCGGGACAGGACACAGATACGCAGTATTTT.

The rearrangement links TRBV6-1 to TRBJ2-7; D is possibly TRBD2 (5 bases). The CDR3 totals 14 residues. V lost 3 bases and J 5 bases, leaving 14 bases between the germline ends. Germline V lookup: CDR1 MNHNS, CDR2 SASEGT. The CDR3 nucleotides are TGTGCCAGCAGTGACGAGGGTTTTAGCGACGAGCAGTACTTC. Protein product: CASSDEGFSDEQYF.